This T cell receptor (beta chain) came from a study of blood T cell repertoires in COVID-19. The overall study: Acute and convalescent COVID-19 specimens originated in the United States, Italy and Spain. The analysed material was cDNA or gDNA that came from T cells, B-cell-depleted T cells, or PBMCs.

This CDR3 region has 18 residues. In the source study's methods: By means of reference gene primer amplification, nucleated cell counts were estimated. The table came from immunoSEQ multiplex PCR; TCRdb's copy has only in-frame clones and leaves some out. Clone size and the V and J calls come from that table; the DNA yielded D and trimming. Among 110,000 or so clones listed, less than 75% were seen once. The sequence was collected from a woman between 40 and 50 years old with acute or convalescent COVID-19. Sequenced: peripheral blood. The chain recombines TRBV12-1 with TRBJ2-7; the table assigns TRBD2, which was not confirmed against the DNA. TRBV12-1 constitutes a pseudogene. The chain's CDR3 is CASSHDRGGLAGTYEQYF. The CDR3, as DNA: TGTGCCAGCAGCCACGACCGGGGTGGACTAGCGGGGACCTACGAGCAGTACTTC.